A selection of T cell receptor beta chains follows, all from one sample in a study of blood T cells in healthy people across ages. Using its own MiXCR run on the 5' RACE reads, TCRdb lists one record per CDR3 protein. The data show 1.5 million to 2 million distinct CDR3 sequences, 28% seen once. Sequencing input: blood. The receptors were sampled from a woman aged 25 to 45 in good health. The CDR3 runs from the conserved cysteine through the conserved F or W. The D gene is left open where the match is weak. Clone size is stated in some rows and not others, as once, few, many or a class when expanded.

cdr3_aa	cdr3_nt	v_call	clone_size	j_call	d_call
CASSYRGSSYNSPLHF	TGTGCCAGCAGTTACAGGGGGTCCTCCTATAATTCACCCCTCCACTTT	TRBV6-6	-	TRBJ1-6	-
CAIRGTGSTGELFF	TGTGCCATCAGGGGGACAGGGTCCACCGGGGAGCTGTTTTTT	TRBV10-3	-	TRBJ2-2	TRBD1
CAIRENINTEAFF	TGTGCCATCAGGGAAAACATCAACACTGAAGCTTTCTTT	TRBV10-3	-	TRBJ1-1	-
CATRPTGSSRAFF	TGTGCCACCAGACCGACAGGGTCGTCTAGAGCTTTCTTT	TRBV24-1	few	TRBJ1-1	TRBD1
CASSRIPGQGDEQFF	TGTGCCAGCAGCCGCATCCCGGGACAGGGGGATGAGCAGTTCTTC	TRBV5-5	-	TRBJ2-1	TRBD1
CATSDPSGGVETQYF	TGTGCCACCAGTGATCCCAGCGGGGGGGTAGAGACCCAGTACTTC	TRBV24-1	-	TRBJ2-5	TRBD2
CSARIQDHGYTF	TGCAGTGCTAGAATACAGGATCATGGCTACACCTTC	TRBV20-1	-	TRBJ1-2	-
CAWSAGERDTDTQYF	TGTGCCTGGAGTGCGGGGGAGCGGGACACAGATACGCAGTATTTT	TRBV30	few	TRBJ2-3	TRBD2
CASNSWGGRNEQFF	TGTGCCAGTAATTCCTGGGGCGGACGCAATGAGCAGTTCTTC	TRBV19	-	TRBJ2-1	-
CASSFRDRRWNEQFF	TGTGCCAGCAGCTTCCGGGACAGGAGATGGAATGAGCAGTTCTTC	TRBV7-9	few	TRBJ2-1	TRBD1
CTIRTGTGYGYTF	TGTACCATCCGGACAGGAACGGGATATGGCTACACCTTC	TRBV12-3/TRBV12-4	-	TRBJ1-2	TRBD1
CAPNGVAGNQEIQYF	TGTGCCCCGAATGGGGTAGCGGGGAACCAAGAGATCCAGTACTTC	TRBV24-1	-	TRBJ2-4	TRBD2
CASSYGGQTQYF	TGTGCCAGCAGTTACGGGGGTCAGACCCAGTACTTC	TRBV6-5	many	TRBJ2-5	-
CASRAISGSHNEQFF	TGCGCCAGCAGAGCCATCTCCGGGAGCCACAATGAGCAGTTCTTC	TRBV5-1	few	TRBJ2-1	-
CASSGRTSGGPTYNEQFF	TGTGCCAGCAGTGGCCGGACTAGCGGGGGGCCTACTTACAATGAGCAGTTCTTC	TRBV6-1	-	TRBJ2-1	TRBD2
CAISENEGETQFF	TGTGCCATCAGTGAGAATGAGGGAGAGACCCAGTTCTTC	TRBV10-3	-	TRBJ2-1	-
CASSSVRDRLFF	TGTGCCAGCAGTTCGGTGCGGGATCGGTTGTTCTTC	TRBV6-2/TRBV6-3	many	TRBJ2-1	-
CASSQDGELSYNSPLHF	TGCGCCAGCAGCCAAGATGGGGAGCTCTCCTATAATTCACCCCTCCACTTT	TRBV4-1	-	TRBJ1-6	-
CASSPLGTSGYEQYF	TGTGCCAGCTCACCACTTGGGACTAGCGGCTACGAGCAGTACTTC	TRBV18	many	TRBJ2-7	TRBD2
CASSRGGTGAGYTF	TGTGCCAGCAGCCGCGGGGGGACAGGGGCTGGCTACACCTTC	TRBV28	few	TRBJ1-2	TRBD1
CASSPMGVGDYGYTF	TGTGCCAGCAGCCCTATGGGGGTCGGCGACTATGGCTACACCTTC	TRBV11-2	few	TRBJ1-2	-
CAWTGQKIYTF	TGTGCCTGGACCGGACAAAAAATCTACACCTTC	TRBV30	-	TRBJ1-2	-
CSAPLAGAYEQYF	TGCAGTGCTCCTCTAGCGGGGGCCTACGAGCAGTACTTC	TRBV20-1	many	TRBJ2-7	TRBD2
CASSSLVGSSTGELFF	TGTGCCAGCAGCTCCCTCGTAGGAAGCAGCACCGGGGAGCTGTTTTTT	TRBV7-3	few	TRBJ2-2	-
CASSYDRDPSQHF	TGTGCCAGCTCGTATGACAGGGACCCGTCTCAGCATTTT	TRBV18	-	TRBJ1-5	TRBD1
CASSRPPSWGSSYNEQFF	TGTGCCAGCAGCCGGCCCCCTAGTTGGGGGAGCTCCTACAATGAGCAGTTCTTC	TRBV3-1	-	TRBJ2-1	-
CASSLPGTEQYF	TGCGCCAGCAGCTTGCCAGGGACCGAGCAGTACTTC	TRBV5-1	many	TRBJ2-7	-
CASKVGPRQYGYTF	TGTGCCAGCAAAGTGGGGCCCCGACAATATGGCTACACCTTC	TRBV6-5	-	TRBJ1-2	-